This T cell receptor (beta chain) was captured in a study of blood T cells in healthy people across ages. Remarks on this clonotype: Its matching antigen is unknown.

Study-level points and caveats: Older age went with lower TCR beta diversity per million T cells, in a roughly linear way.

A minimum of 6.5 million PBMCs was isolated per sample. Primers used in a second PCR of about 6 to 12 cycles were a sample-barcoded 5' primer and a J-beta primer mix. Via MiXCR, TCRdb re-called the 5' RACE reads, giving one row per CDR3 protein. This table holds around 620,000 distinct CDR3 sequences, 25% to 30% found once. The CDR3 is made up of 12 amino acids. V lost 6 bases and J lost 4, with 10 bases in between. V is TRBV12-3 or TRBV12-4 and J is TRBJ2-7; D unresolved. The receptor was isolated from a woman between 65 and 79 years old in good health. The sample was blood. This chain's CDR3 is CASSFVGYEQYF. As DNA, the CDR3 is TGTGCCAGCAGCTTCGTGGGGTACGAGCAGTACTTC.